This T cell receptor (beta chain) was sequenced for a study of blood T cell repertoires in COVID-19. TCRdb's copy holds only in-frame clones and misses some; the assay was immunoSEQ multiplex PCR. There are about 350,000 clones in the sample; roughly 87% occur only once, and 0.9% to 1.2% lies in the top ten. Germline V lookup: CDR1 MDHEN, CDR2 SYDVKM. This CDR3 contains 15 residues. Trimming left V 6 bases short and J 5 bases short, with 17 bases between. The sequence derives from a woman in her twenties or thirties who had recovered from COVID-19. The sequenced sample consisted of PBMCs or T cells enriched from blood (not recorded which). The rearrangement joins TRBV28 to TRBJ1-5; a possible D gene is TRBD1 (5 bases). CDR3 DNA: TGTGCCAGCAGCCCGGGACTCCGGGGCGATCAGCCCCAGCATTTT. It translates to CASSPGLRGDQPQHF.